This T cell receptor (beta chain) was identified during a study of T cells in Graves' hyperthyroidism and ophthalmopathy. Study-wide background: The blood sample was taken at first diagnosis, before treatment began.

CDR3 size: 14 residues. Germline lookup yields CDR1 WSHSY and CDR2 SAAADI. V was shortened by 6 bases and J by 5 bases, with 15 bases between the two germline ends. Patients were excluded for uncontrolled infection, other autoimmune disease, pregnancy or lactation. Clinical symptoms, serum thyroxine and TRAb, thyroid ultrasound and orbital computed tomography were used for the diagnoses. The sample holds one count of this clonotype. Its antigen is not known. TCR beta CDR3 regions were amplified from RNA transcripts. With the HTBI primer set, the TCR CDR3 went through a first round of RT-PCR. TCRdb ran MiXCR on the multiplex PCR reads and lists one entry per CDR3 protein. The sample lists about 200,000 distinct CDR3 sequences; roughly a sixth were seen once. Study conclusions and caveats: Most clonotypes expanded in thyroid above 0.001 were likewise present in blood.

The source of this sequence is a man in his fifties with Graves' hyperthyroidism. The chain has TRBV10-2 and TRBJ2-3; D might be TRBD2 (5 bases). Sequenced sample: blood. The chain's CDR3 is CASSFLEDGDTQYF. The CDR3, as DNA: TGCGCCAGCAGCTTTTTGGAGGATGGAGATACGCAGTATTTT.